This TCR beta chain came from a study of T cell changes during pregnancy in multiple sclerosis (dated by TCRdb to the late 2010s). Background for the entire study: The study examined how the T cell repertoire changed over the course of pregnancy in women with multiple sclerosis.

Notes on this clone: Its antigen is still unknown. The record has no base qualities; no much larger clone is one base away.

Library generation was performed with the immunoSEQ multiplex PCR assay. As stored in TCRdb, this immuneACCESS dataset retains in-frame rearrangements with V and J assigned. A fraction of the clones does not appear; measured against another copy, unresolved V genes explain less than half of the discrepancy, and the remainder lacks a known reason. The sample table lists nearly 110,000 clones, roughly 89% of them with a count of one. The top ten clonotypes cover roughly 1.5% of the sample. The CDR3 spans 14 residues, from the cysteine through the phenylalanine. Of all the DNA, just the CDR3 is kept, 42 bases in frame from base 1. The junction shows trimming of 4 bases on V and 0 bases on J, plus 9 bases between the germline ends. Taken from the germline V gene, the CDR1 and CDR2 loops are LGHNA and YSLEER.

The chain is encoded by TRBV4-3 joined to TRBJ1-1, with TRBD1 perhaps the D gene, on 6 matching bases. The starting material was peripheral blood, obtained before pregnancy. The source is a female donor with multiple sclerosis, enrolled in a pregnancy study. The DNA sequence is TGCGCCAGCAGCCTGGACAGCATGAACACTGAAGCTTTCTTT. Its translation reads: CASSLDSMNTEAFF.